This passage covers 12 T cell receptor beta chains from one sample sequenced in a study of control samples from healthy donors and cancer patients. Assay used: immunoSEQ multiplex PCR; TCRdb lists only in-frame clones, some missing. The sample has about 120,000 clones, around 92% seen once. Specimen: PBMCs. The receptor set was obtained from an elderly man with head and neck cancer.

V is TRBV7-9 and J is TRBJ2-7, with 8 bases matching TRBD1. Germline trimming cut 2 bases from V and 3 bases from J; bases unmatched to any gene: 6. This CDR3 is built from 15 residues. In germline, CDR1 is SEHNR, CDR2 FQNEAQ (reference sequence). The CDR3 region has the DNA TGTGCCAGCAGCTTAATTAGGACAGGGATCTACGAGCAGTACTTC. Protein sequence: CASSLIRTGIYEQYF.

The chain is built from TRBV27 and TRBJ1-2; D might be TRBD1 (6 bases). Germline CDR1 is MNHEY and CDR2 is SMNVEV (reference sequence). Trimming took 3 bases from V and 8 from J, leaving 19 bases between them. The CDR3 length is 15 residues. The DNA of the CDR3 is TGTGCCAGCAGTTTGGGGGGCGCCGGGGTTTGGGGCTACACCTTC. As protein: CASSLGGAGVWGYTF.

This clone was detected once. The rearrangement joins TRBV5-5 to TRBJ1-6, with TRBD1 as a possible D gene (6 bases). Germline V lookup: CDR1 SGHKS, CDR2 YYEKEE (reference sequence). CDR3 length equals 14 residues. The germline V and J ends were trimmed by 2 bases and 7 bases, with 10 bases remaining between them. The CDR3 reads CASSFTGYNSPLHF. CDR3 in DNA: TGTGCCAGCAGCTTTACAGGGTACAATTCACCCCTCCACTTT. Full variable domain (outside the CDR3, taken from reference TRBV5-5 and TRBJ1-6): DAGVTQSPTHLIKTRGQQVTLRCSPISGHKSVSWYQQVLGQGPQFIFQYYEKEERGRGNFPDRFSARQFPNYSSELNVNALLLGDSALYLCASSFTGYNSPLHFGNGTRLTVT.

The chain has TRBV3-1 (or the pseudogene TRBV3-2) and TRBJ1-3, with D tentatively TRBD1 (6 bases). Trimming left V 0 bases short and J 0 bases short, with 9 bases between. The CDR3 is 16 residues long. Germline V gene data show CDR1 as LGHDT and CDR2 as YNNKEL (reference sequence). The CDR3 region has the DNA TGTGCCAGCAGCCAAGATGACAGGTTCTCTGGAAACACCATATATTTT. Translating it yields CASSQDDRFSGNTIYF.

This chain uses TRBV10-3 with TRBJ2-1; D unclear. Trimming took off 2 bases at V and 7 bases at J, with 9 bases between the two ends. CDR3 length: 13 residues. Germline V CDR1 and CDR2: ENHRY, SYGVKD. This chain's CDR3 is CAISEARVNEQFF. In DNA, the CDR3 is TGTGCCATCAGTGAGGCACGGGTTAATGAGCAGTTCTTC.

J is TRBJ1-2 and V is TRBV11-2; 7 nucleotides agree with TRBD1. Germline V gene lookup returns CDR1 SGHAT and CDR2 FQNNGV. V was clipped by 0 bases and J by 4 bases; unmatched bases: 5. The CDR3 has 15 amino acids. CDR3 DNA sequence: TGTGCCAGCAGCTTAGAGGGAGCAGGGGGCTATGGCTACACCTTC. It translates to CASSLEGAGGYGYTF.

The rearrangement joins TRBV11-2 to TRBJ2-5; D remains ambiguous. With 3 bases removed from V and 1 base from J, the gap between germline ends came to 0 bases. The length of the CDR3 is 11 residues. Germline V gene sequence: CDR1 SGHAT, CDR2 FQNNGV. CDR3 residues: CASSFQETQYF. The CDR3 region has the DNA TGTGCCAGCAGCTTCCAAGAGACCCAGTACTTC.

The rearrangement uses TRBV30 and TRBJ1-5; TRBD1 agrees at 7 bases. The junction had 5 bases not matched to a gene; V was cut back by 0 bases and J by 9 bases. Germline V gene data show CDR1 as GTSNPN and CDR2 as SVGIG (reference sequence). CDR3 length equals 13 residues. The CDR3 spells CAWSVRQGGPQHF. The CDR3 nucleotides read TGTGCCTGGAGTGTACGCCAGGGGGGGCCCCAGCATTTT.

The rearrangement links TRBV10-3 to TRBJ2-1, with 8 bases matching TRBD1. V trimming: 6 bases; J trimming: 10 bases; junction bases outside the gene matches: 17. The CDR3 extends over 16 amino acids. CDR1 is ENHRY and CDR2 is SYGVKD in the germline V gene. CDR3 protein: CAIRLKAAGTGNEQFF. For the CDR3, the DNA is TGTGCCATCAGGCTGAAGGCTGCCGGGACAGGTAACGAGCAGTTCTTC.

The V and J genes are TRBV6-5 and TRBJ2-5, with TRBD1 matching over 8 bases. V gave up 11 bases and J gave up 7 bases; unmatched junction bases: 15. The CDR3 loop spans 14 amino acids. The germline gives CDR1 MNHEY, CDR2 SVGAGI. CDR3 in amino acids: CAGTGGAGVGTQYF. In DNA form, the CDR3 reads TGTGCCGGTACAGGGGGTGCCGGCGTGGGGACCCAGTACTTC.

The chain uses TRBV10-3 and TRBJ2-7; D may correspond to TRBD1 or TRBD2 (6 bases each). CDR1 ENHRY and CDR2 SYGVKD come from the germline V gene. The CDR3 has 13 amino acids. The V end lost 2 bases, the J end lost 4 bases, and 9 bases lay between the germline ends. CDR3 region: CAISEGGRYEQYF. The CDR3 DNA reads as TGTGCCATCAGTGAGGGGGGGCGATACGAGCAGTACTTC.

The J gene is TRBJ2-7, the V gene TRBV21-1; the table's D call, TRBD2, has no DNA check behind it. TRBV21-1 is listed as a pseudogene. The CDR3 has 16 residues. As DNA, the CDR3 is TGTGCCAGCAGCAAAAGTTGGCTAGCGGGAGTCTACGAGCAGTACTTC. This gives the protein CASSKSWLAGVYEQYF.